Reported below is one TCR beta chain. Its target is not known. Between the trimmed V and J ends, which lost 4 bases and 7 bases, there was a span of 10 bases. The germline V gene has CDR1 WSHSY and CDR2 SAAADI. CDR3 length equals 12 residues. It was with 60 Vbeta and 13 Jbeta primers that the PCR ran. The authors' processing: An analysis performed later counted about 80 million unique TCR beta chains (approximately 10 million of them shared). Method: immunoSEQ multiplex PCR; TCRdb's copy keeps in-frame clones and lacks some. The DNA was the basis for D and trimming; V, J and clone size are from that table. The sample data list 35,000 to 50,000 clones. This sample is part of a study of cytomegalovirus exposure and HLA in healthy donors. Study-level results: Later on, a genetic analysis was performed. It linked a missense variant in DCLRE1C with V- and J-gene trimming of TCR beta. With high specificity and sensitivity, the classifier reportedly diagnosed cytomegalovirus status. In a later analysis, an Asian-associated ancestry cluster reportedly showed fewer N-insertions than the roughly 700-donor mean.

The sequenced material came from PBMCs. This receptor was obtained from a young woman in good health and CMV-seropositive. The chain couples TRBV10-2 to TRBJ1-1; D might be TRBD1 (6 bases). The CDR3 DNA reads TGCGCCAGCAGTGTAGAGGACAGTGAAGCTTTCTTT. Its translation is CASSVEDSEAFF.